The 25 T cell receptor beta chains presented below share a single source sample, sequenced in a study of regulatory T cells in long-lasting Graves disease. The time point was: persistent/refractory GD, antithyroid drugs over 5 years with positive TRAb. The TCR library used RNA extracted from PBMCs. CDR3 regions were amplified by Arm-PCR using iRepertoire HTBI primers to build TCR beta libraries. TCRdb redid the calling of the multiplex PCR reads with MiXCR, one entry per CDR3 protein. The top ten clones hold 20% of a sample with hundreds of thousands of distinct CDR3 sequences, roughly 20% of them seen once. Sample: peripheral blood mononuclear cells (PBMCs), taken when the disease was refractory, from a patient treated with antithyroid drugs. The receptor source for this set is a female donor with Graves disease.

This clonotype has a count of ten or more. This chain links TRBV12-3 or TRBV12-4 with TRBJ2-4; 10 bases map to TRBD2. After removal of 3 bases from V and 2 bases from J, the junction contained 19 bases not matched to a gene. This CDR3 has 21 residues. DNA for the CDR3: TGTGCCAGCAGTTTTCGGCCCATACGGCCGCTAGCGGGAGACACCAAAAACATTCAGTACTTC. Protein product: CASSFRPIRPLAGDTKNIQYF.

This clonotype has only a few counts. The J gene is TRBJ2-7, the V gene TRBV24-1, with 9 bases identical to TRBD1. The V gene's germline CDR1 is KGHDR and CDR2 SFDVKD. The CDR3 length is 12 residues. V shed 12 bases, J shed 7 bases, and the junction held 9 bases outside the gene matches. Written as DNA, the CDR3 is TGTGCCTCGGGACAGGGTAAATGGGAGCAGTACTTC. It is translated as CASGQGKWEQYF.

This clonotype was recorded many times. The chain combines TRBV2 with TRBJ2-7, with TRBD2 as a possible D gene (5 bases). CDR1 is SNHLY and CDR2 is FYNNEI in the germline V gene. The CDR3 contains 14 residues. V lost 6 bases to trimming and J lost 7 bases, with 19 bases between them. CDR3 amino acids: CASSTGGGPREQYF. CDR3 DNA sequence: TGTGCCAGCAGCACCGGAGGTGGGCCGCGAGAGCAGTACTTC.

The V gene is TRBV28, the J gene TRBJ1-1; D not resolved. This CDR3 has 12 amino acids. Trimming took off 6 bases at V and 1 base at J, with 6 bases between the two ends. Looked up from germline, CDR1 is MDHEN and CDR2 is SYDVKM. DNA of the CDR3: TGTGCCAGCAGATTACAGAACACTGAAGCTTTCTTT. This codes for CASRLQNTEAFF.

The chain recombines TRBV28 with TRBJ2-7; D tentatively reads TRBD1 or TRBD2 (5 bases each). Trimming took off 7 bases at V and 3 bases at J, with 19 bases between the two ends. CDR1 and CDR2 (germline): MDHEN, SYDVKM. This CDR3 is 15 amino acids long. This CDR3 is CASKKPGRPIYEQYF. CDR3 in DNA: TGTGCCAGCAAAAAACCGGGACGGCCTATCTACGAGCAGTACTTC.

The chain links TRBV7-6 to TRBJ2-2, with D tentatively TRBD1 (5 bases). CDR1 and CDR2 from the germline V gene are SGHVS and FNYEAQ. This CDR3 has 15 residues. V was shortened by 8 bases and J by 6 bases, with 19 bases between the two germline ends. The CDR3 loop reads CASAPGPRGAGELFF. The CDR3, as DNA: TGTGCCAGCGCCCCTGGACCAAGGGGTGCCGGGGAGCTGTTTTTT.

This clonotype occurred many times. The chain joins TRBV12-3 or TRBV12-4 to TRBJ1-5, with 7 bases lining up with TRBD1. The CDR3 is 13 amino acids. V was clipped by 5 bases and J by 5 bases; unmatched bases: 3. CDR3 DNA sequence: TGTGCCAGCAGTCTGGACAGGTATCAGCCCCAGCATTTT. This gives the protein CASSLDRYQPQHF.

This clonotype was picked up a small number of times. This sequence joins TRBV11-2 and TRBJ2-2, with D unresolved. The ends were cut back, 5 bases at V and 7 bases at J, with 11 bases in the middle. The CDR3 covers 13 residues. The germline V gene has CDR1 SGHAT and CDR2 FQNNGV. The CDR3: CASSAQAGGELFF. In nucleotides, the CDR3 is TGTGCCAGCAGCGCCCAGGCAGGCGGGGAGCTGTTTTTT.

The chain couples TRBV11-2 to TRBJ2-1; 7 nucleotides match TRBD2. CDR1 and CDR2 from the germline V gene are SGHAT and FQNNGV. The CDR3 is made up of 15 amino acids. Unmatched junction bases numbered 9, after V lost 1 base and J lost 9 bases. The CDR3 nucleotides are TGTGCCAGCAGCTTAGTCGGGGGAGGGCCGGGTGAGCAGTTCTTC. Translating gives CASSLVGGGPGEQFF. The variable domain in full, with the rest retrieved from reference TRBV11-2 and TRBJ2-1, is EAGVAQSPRYKIIEKRQSVAFWCNPISGHATLYWYQQILGQGPKLLIQFQNNGVVDDSQLPKDRFSAERLKGVDSTLKIQPAKLEDSAVYLCASSLVGGGPGEQFFGPGTRLTVL.

CDR3 bases: TGCAGTGCTCGAGGACCGCCACCCGGGGAGCAGTACTTC. Its translation is CSARGPPPGEQYF. The chain employs TRBV20-1 and TRBJ2-7; D gene uncertain. V shed 5 bases and J shed 7 bases, with 18 bases lying between them. This CDR3 region has 13 residues. CDR1 is DFQATT and CDR2 is SNEGSKA in the germline V gene (reference sequence).

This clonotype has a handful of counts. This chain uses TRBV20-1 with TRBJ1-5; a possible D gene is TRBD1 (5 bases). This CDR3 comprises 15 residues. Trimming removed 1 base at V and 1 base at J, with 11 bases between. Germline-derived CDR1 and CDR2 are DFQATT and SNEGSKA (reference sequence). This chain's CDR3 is CSARGDVGSNQPQHF. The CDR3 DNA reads TGCAGTGCTAGAGGGGACGTTGGAAGCAATCAGCCCCAGCATTTT.

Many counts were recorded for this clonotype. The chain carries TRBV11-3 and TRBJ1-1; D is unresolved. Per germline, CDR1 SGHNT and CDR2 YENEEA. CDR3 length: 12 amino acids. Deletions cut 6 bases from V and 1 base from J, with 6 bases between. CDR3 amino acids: CASSYANTEAFF. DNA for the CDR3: TGTGCCAGCAGTTACGCGAACACTGAAGCTTTCTTT. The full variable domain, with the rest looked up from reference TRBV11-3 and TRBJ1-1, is EAGVVQSPRYKIIEKKQPVAFWCNPISGHNTLYWYLQNLGQGPELLIRYENEEAVDDSQLPKDRFSAERLKGVDSTLKIQPAELGDSAVYLCASSYANTEAFFGQGTRLTVV.

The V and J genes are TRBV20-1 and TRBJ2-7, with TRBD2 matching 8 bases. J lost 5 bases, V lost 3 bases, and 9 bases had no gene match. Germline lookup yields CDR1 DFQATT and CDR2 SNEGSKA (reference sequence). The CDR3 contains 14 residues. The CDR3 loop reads CSASGERELDEQYF. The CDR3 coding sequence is TGCAGTGCTAGTGGTGAGCGGGAGTTGGACGAGCAGTACTTC.

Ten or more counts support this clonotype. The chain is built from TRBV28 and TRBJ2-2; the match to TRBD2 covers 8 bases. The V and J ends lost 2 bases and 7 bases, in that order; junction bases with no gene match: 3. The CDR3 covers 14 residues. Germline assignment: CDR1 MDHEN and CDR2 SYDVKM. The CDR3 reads CASSLRGRIGELFF. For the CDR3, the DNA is TGTGCCAGCAGTTTACGCGGGAGGATCGGGGAGCTGTTTTTT.

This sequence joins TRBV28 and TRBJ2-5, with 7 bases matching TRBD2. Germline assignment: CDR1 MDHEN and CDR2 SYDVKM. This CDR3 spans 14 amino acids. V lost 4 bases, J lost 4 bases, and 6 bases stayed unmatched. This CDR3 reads CASSSNLAGETQYF. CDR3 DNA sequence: TGTGCCAGCAGTTCGAATTTAGCGGGAGAGACCCAGTACTTC.

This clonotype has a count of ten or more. The CDR3, as DNA: TGCGCCAGCAGCAAGGGACTAGCGGGAGACACCGGGGAGCTGTTTTTT. Its protein is CASSKGLAGDTGELFF. This rearrangement joins TRBV5-1 to TRBJ2-2; 14 nucleotides line up with TRBD2. The V segment lost 4 bases and the J segment 3 bases; nucleotides outside the gene matches: 2. The CDR3 sequence is 16 residues long. Germline V gene data show CDR1 as SGHRS and CDR2 as YFSETQ.

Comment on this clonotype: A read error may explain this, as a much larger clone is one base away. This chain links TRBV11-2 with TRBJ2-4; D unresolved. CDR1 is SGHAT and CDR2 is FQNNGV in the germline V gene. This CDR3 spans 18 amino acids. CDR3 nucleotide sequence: TGTGCCAGCAGCTTAGCCCCCTGGAGTAAGAATGCCAAAAACATTCGGTACTTC. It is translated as CASSLAPWSKNAKNIRYF. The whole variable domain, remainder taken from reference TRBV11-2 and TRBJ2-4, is EAGVAQSPRYKIIEKRQSVAFWCNPISGHATLYWYQQILGQGPKLLIQFQNNGVVDDSQLPKDRFSAERLKGVDSTLKIQPAKLEDSAVYLCASSLAPWSKNAKNIRYFGAGTRLSVL.

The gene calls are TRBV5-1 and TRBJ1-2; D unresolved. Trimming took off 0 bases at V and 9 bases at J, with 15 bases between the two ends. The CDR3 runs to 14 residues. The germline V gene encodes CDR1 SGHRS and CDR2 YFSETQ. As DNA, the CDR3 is TGCGCCAGCAGCTTGGCCCGGGCCGGGGAGAGCTACACCTTC. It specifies CASSLARAGESYTF. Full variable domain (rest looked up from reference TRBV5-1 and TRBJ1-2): KAGVTQTPRYLIKTRGQQVTLSCSPISGHRSVSWYQQTPGQGLQFLFEYFSETQRNKGNFPGRFSGRQFSNSRSEMNVSTLELGDSALYLCASSLARAGESYTFGSGTRLTVV.

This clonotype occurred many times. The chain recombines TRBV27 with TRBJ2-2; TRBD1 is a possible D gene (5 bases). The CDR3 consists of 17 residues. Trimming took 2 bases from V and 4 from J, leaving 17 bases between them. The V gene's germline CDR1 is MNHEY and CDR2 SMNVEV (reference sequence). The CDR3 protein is CASSLTNPGLPTGELFF. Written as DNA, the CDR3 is TGTGCCAGCAGTTTAACCAATCCAGGGCTACCCACCGGGGAGCTGTTTTTT.

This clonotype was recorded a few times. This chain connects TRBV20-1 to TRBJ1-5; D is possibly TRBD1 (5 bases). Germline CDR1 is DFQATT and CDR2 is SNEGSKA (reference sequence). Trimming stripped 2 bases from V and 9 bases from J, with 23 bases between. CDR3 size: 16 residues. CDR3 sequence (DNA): TGCAGTGCTAGACTCCTCGGAGCGGGGGTCGTAGGGCCCCAGCATTTT. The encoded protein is CSARLLGAGVVGPQHF.

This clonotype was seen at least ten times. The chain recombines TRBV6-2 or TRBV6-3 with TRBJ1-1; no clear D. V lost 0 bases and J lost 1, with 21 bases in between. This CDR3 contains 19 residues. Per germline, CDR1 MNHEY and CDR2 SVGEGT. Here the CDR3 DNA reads TGTGCCAGCAGTTACTCGCTGCGTGTAAGTGGCCGAAAGAACACTGAAGCTTTCTTT. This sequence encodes CASSYSLRVSGRKNTEAFF.

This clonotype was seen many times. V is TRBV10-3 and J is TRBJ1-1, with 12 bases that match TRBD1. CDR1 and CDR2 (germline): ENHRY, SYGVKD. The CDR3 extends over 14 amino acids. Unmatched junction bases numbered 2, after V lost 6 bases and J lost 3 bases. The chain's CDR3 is CAIRGDRGHTEAFF. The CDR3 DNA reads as TGTGCCATCAGGGGGGACAGGGGGCACACTGAAGCTTTCTTT.

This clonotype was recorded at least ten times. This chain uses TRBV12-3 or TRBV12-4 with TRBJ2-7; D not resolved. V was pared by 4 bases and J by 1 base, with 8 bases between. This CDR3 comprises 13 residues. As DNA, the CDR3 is TGTGCCAGCAGTTACACCACGTCCTACGAGCAGTACTTC. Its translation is CASSYTTSYEQYF.

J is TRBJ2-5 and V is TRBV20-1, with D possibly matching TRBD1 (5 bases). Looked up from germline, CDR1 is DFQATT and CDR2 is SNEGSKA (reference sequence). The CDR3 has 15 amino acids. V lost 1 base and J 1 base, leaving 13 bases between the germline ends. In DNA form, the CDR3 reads TGCAGTGCTAGAGCTTTGCAGGGATCCCAAGAGACCCAGTACTTC. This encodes CSARALQGSQETQYF.

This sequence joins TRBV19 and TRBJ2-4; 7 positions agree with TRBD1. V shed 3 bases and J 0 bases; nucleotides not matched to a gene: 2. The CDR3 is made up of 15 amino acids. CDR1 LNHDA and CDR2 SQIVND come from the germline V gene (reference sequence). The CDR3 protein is CASSMGQLAKNIQYF. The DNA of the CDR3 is TGTGCCAGTAGTATGGGACAGCTAGCCAAAAACATTCAGTACTTC. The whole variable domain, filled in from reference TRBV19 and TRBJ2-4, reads DGGITQSPKYLFRKEGQNVTLSCEQNLNHDAMYWYRQDPGQGLRLIYYSQIVNDFQKGDIAEGYSVSREKKESFPLTVTSAQKNPTAFYLCASSMGQLAKNIQYFGAGTRLSVL.